Shown below are 8 T cell receptor beta chains from a single sample sequenced in a study of T cells expressing NK-cell markers. Each CDR3 protein gets one entry in TCRdb, which reprocessed the 5' RACE reads and gives no DNA. In all, the sample yields about 410,000 distinct CDR3 sequences. Sequences were obtained from blood T cells: a sorted CD56 or NKG2C T cell subset, CD4+ or CD8+ T cells, or bulk PBMC T cells (not recorded which). These receptors all stem from a woman aged 50 to 65 in good health.

The chain links TRBV3-1 to TRBJ2-4; TCRdb calls TRBD1, which cannot be checked without DNA. The CDR3 length is 15 residues. Germline V lookup: CDR1 LGHDT, CDR2 YNNKEL (reference sequence). CDR3 residues: CASSYGGAAKNIQYF.

This rearrangement joins TRBV10-2 to TRBJ2-3; TCRdb's D call, TRBD1, is unchecked because there is no DNA. There are 16 residues in the CDR3. Germline assignment: CDR1 WSHSY and CDR2 SAAADI. CDR3 protein: CASSGTVHVGSDTQYF.

The rearrangement joins TRBV11-2 to TRBJ2-1; the D call of TRBD1 rests on TCRdb alone, since no DNA is present to check it. CDR1 is SGHAT and CDR2 is FQNNGV in the germline V gene. CDR3 length: 15 amino acids. CDR3 region: CASSPWGQGIDEQFF.

The rearrangement uses TRBV6-6 and TRBJ2-7. Germline CDR1 and CDR2: MNHNY and SVGAGI (reference sequence). CDR3 length equals 11 residues. CDR3 in amino acids: CASSPDYEQYF.

The J gene is TRBJ2-1, the V gene TRBV12-3 or TRBV12-4; TCRdb indicates TRBD2, and absent DNA this call remains unverified. This CDR3 is built from 13 residues. This chain's CDR3 is CASRPTSIHEQFF.

The V call is TRBV7-9, the J call TRBJ2-3. CDR1 is SEHNR, CDR2 FQNEAQ, per germline (reference sequence). This CDR3 has 11 amino acids. The CDR3 protein is CASRNWDTQYF.

The chain combines TRBV18 with TRBJ2-3; TCRdb's D gene call, TRBD1, goes unchecked for lack of DNA. The CDR3 is made up of 16 amino acids. The germline CDR1 and CDR2 sequences are KGHSH and LQKENI. CDR3 in amino acids: CASSTIRGAVSDTQYF.

The chain uses TRBV20-1 and TRBJ2-7; TCRdb designates TRBD1, a call that cannot be tested without DNA. The CDR3 is made up of 15 amino acids. CDR1 and CDR2 (germline): DFQATT, SNEGSKA (reference sequence). The CDR3 here is CSARDMGLGPYEQYF.